This TCR beta chain was sequenced during a study of T-cell reconstitution after alpha-beta-depleted transplantation in children. Construction of the TCRbeta library involved unique molecular identifiers. TCRdb fed the PCR reads into MiXCR, producing one record per CDR3 protein. The sample carries almost 400,000 distinct CDR3 sequences, roughly 20% recorded once. The germline gives CDR1 MDHEN, CDR2 SYDVKM. The CDR3 contains 15 residues. V dropped 6 bases and J dropped 6; count of bases not matched to a gene: 14. V gene TRBV28 combines with J gene TRBJ2-7, with 7 nucleotides matching TRBD2. Here the sequenced sample was PBMCs from the stem cell graft donor, taken from the stem cell graft. This clonotype was obtained from a human donor who donated a stem cell graft to a child with acute myeloid leukemia. The CDR3 DNA follows: TGTGCCAGCAGCCTGCCTGCTAAGACTAGCACCGAGCAGTACTTC. Amino acid sequence: CASSLPAKTSTEQYF.